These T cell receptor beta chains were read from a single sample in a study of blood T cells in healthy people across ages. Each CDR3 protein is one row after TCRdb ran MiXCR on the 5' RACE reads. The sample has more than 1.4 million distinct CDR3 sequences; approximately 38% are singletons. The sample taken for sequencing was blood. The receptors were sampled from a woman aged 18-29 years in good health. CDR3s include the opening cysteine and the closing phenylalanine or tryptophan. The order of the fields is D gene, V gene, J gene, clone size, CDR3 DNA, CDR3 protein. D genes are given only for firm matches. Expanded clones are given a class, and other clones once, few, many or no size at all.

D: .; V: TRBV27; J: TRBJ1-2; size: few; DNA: TGTGCCAGCAGTTTATCAGGGGGGTTCTATGGCTACACCTTC; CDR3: CASSLSGGFYGYTF
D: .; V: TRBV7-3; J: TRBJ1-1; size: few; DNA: TGTGCCAGCAGCTTAACCCCACAGAACACTGAAGCTTTCTTT; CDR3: CASSLTPQNTEAFF
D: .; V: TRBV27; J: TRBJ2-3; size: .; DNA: TGTGCCAGCAGCCCGAGACAGGTTAGGGATACGCAGTATTTT; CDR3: CASSPRQVRDTQYF
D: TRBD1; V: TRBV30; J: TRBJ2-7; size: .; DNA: TGTGCCTGGAGTGGGGACAGGGGTGACTCCTACGAGCAGTACTTC; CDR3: CAWSGDRGDSYEQYF
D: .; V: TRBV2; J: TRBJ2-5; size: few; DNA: TGTGCCAGCAGTGGATCCAACTCCGGGGCACAAGAGACCCAGTACTTC; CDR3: CASSGSNSGAQETQYF
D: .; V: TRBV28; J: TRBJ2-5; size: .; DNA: TGTGCCAGCCGTCCCAGGGGACTAGAGACCCAGTACTTC; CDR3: CASRPRGLETQYF
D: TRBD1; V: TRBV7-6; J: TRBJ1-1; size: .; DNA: TGTGCCAGCAGCTTTCCCGGGACAGGGGGCGATGGCCTGAACACTGAAGCTTTCTTT; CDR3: CASSFPGTGGDGLNTEAFF
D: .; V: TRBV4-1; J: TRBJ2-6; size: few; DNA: TGCGCCAGCAGCCAAGATAATAGGGGGGCTGGGGCCAACGTCCTGACTTTC; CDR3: CASSQDNRGAGANVLTF
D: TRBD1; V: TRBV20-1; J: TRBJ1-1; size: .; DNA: TGCAGGCCCCCCCGGACAGGTTCGAACACTGAAGCTTTCTTT; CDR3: CRPPRTGSNTEAFF
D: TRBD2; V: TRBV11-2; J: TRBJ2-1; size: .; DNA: TGTGCCAGCAGCTCCATAGCGGGGGCCCACAATGAGCAGTTCTTC; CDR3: CASSSIAGAHNEQFF
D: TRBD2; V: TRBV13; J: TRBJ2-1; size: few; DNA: TGTGCCAGCAGCTCGCGAAATCTCCTAGCGGGAGATGGCAATGAGCAGTTCTTC; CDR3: CASSSRNLLAGDGNEQFF
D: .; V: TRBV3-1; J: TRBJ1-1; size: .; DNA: TGTGCCAGCAGCGTACAGGGAGTTCCCACTGAAGCTTTCTTT; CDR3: CASSVQGVPTEAFF
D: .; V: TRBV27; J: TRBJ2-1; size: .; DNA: TGTGCCAGCAGTGTGTTGGGACGCGACAATGAGCAGTTCTTC; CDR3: CASSVLGRDNEQFF
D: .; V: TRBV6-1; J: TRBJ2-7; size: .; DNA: TGTGCCAGCAGTGTAGAACCAGGGCGCGAGCAGTACTTC; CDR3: CASSVEPGREQYF
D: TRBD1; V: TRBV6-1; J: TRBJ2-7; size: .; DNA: TGTGCCAGCAGTGTACCGGGACAGGAGTACTTC; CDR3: CASSVPGQEYF
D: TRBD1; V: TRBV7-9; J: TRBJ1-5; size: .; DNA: TGTGCCAGCAGCTTAGGACAGGGCTCCCCAAGCAATCAGCCCCAGCATTTT; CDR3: CASSLGQGSPSNQPQHF
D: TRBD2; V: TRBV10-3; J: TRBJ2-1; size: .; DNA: TGTGCCACCAAGCAGGCGGGAGCGGGCAATGAGCAGTTCTTC; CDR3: CATKQAGAGNEQFF
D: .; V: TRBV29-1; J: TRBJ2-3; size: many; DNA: TGCAGCGTTGAAGGGGGTGATACGCAGTATTTT; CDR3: CSVEGGDTQYF
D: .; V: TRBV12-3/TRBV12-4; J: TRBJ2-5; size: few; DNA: TGTGCCAGCAACCCTGATCGGAGCCAAGAGACCCAGTACTTC; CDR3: CASNPDRSQETQYF
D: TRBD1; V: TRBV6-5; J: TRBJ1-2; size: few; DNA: TGTGCCAGCACCCCGGGCACAGGGGGGTACAATTATGGCTACACCTTC; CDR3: CASTPGTGGYNYGYTF
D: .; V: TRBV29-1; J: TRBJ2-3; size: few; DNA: TGCAGCGTTGTAGGAGGGGCCTTGACAGATACGCAGTATTTT; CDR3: CSVVGGALTDTQYF
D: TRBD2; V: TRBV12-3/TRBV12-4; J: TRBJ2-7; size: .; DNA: TGTGCCAGCAGTTTAGGACTAGCGGGAGGCTCCGACGAGCAGTACTTC; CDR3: CASSLGLAGGSDEQYF
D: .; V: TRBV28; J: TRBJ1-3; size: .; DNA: TGTGCCAGCAGGCAGGGCTACTCTGGAAACACCATATATTTT; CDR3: CASRQGYSGNTIYF
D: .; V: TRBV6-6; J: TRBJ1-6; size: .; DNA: TGTGCCAGCAGTTACGAAGTGAGCTCCTATAATTCACCCCTCCACTTT; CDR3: CASSYEVSSYNSPLHF
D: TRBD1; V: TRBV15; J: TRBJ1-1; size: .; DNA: TGTGCCACCAGCAGAGGAAGGACAGGGAACACTGAAGCTTTCTTT; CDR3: CATSRGRTGNTEAFF
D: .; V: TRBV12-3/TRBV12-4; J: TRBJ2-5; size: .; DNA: TGTGCCAGCACCGGTCCGGGATCCGGAGAGACCCAGTACTTC; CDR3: CASTGPGSGETQYF
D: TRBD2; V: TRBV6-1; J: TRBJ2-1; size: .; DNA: TGTGCCAGCAGTGAAGGTGCGGGAGTCCGGTGCAATGAGCAGTTCTTC; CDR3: CASSEGAGVRCNEQFF
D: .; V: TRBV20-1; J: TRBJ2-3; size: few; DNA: TGCAGTGCCCCAAAGACGGGGATCACAGATACGCAGTATTTT; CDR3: CSAPKTGITDTQYF
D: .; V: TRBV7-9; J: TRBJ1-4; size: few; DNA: TGTGCCAGCAGCTTCTCTGAGATTAATGAAAAACTGTTTTTT; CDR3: CASSFSEINEKLFF
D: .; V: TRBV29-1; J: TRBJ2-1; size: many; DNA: TGCAGCGTATACCACACCGGCGGCCAGAGGGGTGAGCAGTTCTTC; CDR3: CSVYHTGGQRGEQFF
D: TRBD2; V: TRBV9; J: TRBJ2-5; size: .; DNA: TGTGCCAGCAGCGTAGCTGCAGCGACTAGCGGGCCGGGGACCCAGTACTTC; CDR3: CASSVAAATSGPGTQYF
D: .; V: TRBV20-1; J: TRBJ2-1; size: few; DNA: TGCAGTGCTAGACGAAGGTCGGAGGGGCCTCACAATGAGCAGTTCTTC; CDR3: CSARRRSEGPHNEQFF
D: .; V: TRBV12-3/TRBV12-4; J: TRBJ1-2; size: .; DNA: TGTGCCAGCAGCCACACCCCCGCCGACTATGGCTACACCTTC; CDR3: CASSHTPADYGYTF
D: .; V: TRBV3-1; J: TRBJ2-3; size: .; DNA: TGTGCCAGCAGCCAAGATTACTTAGTGGCGGGACGCACAGATACGCAGTATTTT; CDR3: CASSQDYLVAGRTDTQYF
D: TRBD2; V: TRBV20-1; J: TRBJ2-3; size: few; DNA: TGCAGTGCCCAAGCGGGGGGGAACACAGATACGCAGTATTTT; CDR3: CSAQAGGNTDTQYF